This TCR beta chain originates from a study of OX40 agonist ivuxolimab in advanced cancers. The CDR3 has 15 residues. Germline trimming cut 5 bases from V and 3 bases from J; bases unmatched to any gene: 5. The germline V gene encodes CDR1 SGHTA and CDR2 FQGNSA. In this sample, this clone turned up once. The assay was immunoSEQ multiplex PCR, and TCRdb's table has in-frame clones only and misses some. The table includes about 23,000 clones, 77% detected once. The sequences come from CD4+ or CD8+ T cells sorted from blood, collected in a trial of the OX40 agonist ivuxolimab. This chain links TRBV7-2 with TRBJ1-4, with 8 bases identical to TRBD1. The TCR sequence derives from an adult with an advanced solid tumor such as melanoma, head and neck, liver or kidney cancer. CDR3 sequence reads: CASSPQGASNEKLFF. CDR3 DNA sequence: TGTGCCAGCAGCCCCCAGGGGGCGTCTAATGAAAAACTGTTTTTT.